Following are 13 T cell receptor beta chains from one sample sequenced in a study of response to subunit inactivated influenza vaccine. A single record per CDR3 protein comes from TCRdb applying MiXCR to the RT-PCR reads. This sample carries around 580,000 distinct CDR3 sequences, about 12% of them seen once, and the ten largest clones take 10% to 13%. Sequences were derived from PBMCs from blood, sampled on the day of vaccination. These receptors all stem from a man aged 45-60 years who received an inactivated influenza vaccine.

Only a few counts were recorded for this clonotype. The chain joins TRBV28 to TRBJ2-3; 10 nucleotides line up with TRBD2. Germline-derived CDR1 and CDR2 are MDHEN and SYDVKM. Trimming took 5 bases from V and 2 from J; bases not matched to a gene: 7. The CDR3 is 16 residues long. CDR3 in DNA: TGTGCCAGCAGTCCCTTAGCGGGGGGCGTCACAGATACGCAGTATTTT. Its translation: CASSPLAGGVTDTQYF.

This sequence joins TRBV24-1 and TRBJ1-1, with TRBD1 matching 7 bases. The germline CDR1 and CDR2 sequences are KGHDR and SFDVKD. Germline trimming cut 2 bases from V and 5 bases from J; bases unmatched to any gene: 19. This CDR3 comprises 19 residues. In DNA form, the CDR3 reads TGTGCCACCAGTGATTACCCGGGACAGCAAAGGGATGCGAGTACTGAAGCTTTCTTT. As protein: CATSDYPGQQRDASTEAFF.

This chain joins TRBV7-8 and TRBJ1-2, with a tentative D call TRBD1 (6 bases). The CDR3 runs to 17 residues. V was clipped by 3 bases and J by 8 bases, with 25 bases between them. Looked up from germline, CDR1 is SGHVS and CDR2 is FQNEAQ. The CDR3 loop reads CASSFRTRDRSRQGYTF. The DNA of the CDR3 is TGTGCCAGCAGCTTCAGGACCCGTGACAGGTCTCGGCAGGGCTACACCTTC.

This clonotype was seen at least ten times. This sequence joins TRBV15 and TRBJ2-7; D gene uncertain. The length of the CDR3 is 13 residues. With 6 bases removed from V and 2 bases from J, the gap between germline ends came to 11 bases. CDR1 LNHNV and CDR2 YYDKDF come from the germline V gene (reference sequence). The CDR3 DNA follows: TGTGCCACCAGTCGGCAAGAAACCTACGAGCAGTACTTC. Its protein is CATSRQETYEQYF.

The chain has TRBV15 and TRBJ1-6, with D maybe TRBD1 (5 bases). Trimming removed 1 base from V and 6 bases from J, with 13 bases in between. CDR3 size: 16 residues. The germline CDR1 and CDR2 sequences are LNHNV and YYDKDF (reference sequence). This CDR3 is CATSRGLSRANSPLHF. Here the CDR3 DNA reads TGTGCCACCAGCAGAGGTCTCAGCAGGGCTAATTCACCCCTCCACTTT.

This clonotype was seen more than once but under ten times. V and J are TRBV5-1 and TRBJ1-4; 9 positions match TRBD1. The CDR3 runs to 15 residues. With 3 bases clipped from V and 0 bases from J, the junction kept 0 bases outside the gene matches. Germline V CDR1 and CDR2: SGHRS, YFSETQ. For the CDR3, the DNA is TGCGCCAGCAGCTGGACAGGGGCAACTAATGAAAAACTGTTTTTT. The encoded protein is CASSWTGATNEKLFF.

This clonotype was recorded a few times. The CDR3 region has the DNA TGTGCCAGCAGCTTGGGACTATGGGGCGGGGAGCTGTTTTTT. Translating gives CASSLGLWGGELFF. This chain uses TRBV5-5 with TRBJ2-2, with D possibly matching TRBD2 (5 bases). Trimming took off 0 bases at V and 7 bases at J, with 10 bases between the two ends. This CDR3 is built from 14 residues. Germline-derived CDR1 and CDR2 are SGHKS and YYEKEE (reference sequence).

Comment on this clonotype: It may be a read error: a sequence one base away is much more abundant. This sequence joins TRBV20-1 and TRBJ2-5; D could derive from TRBD1 or TRBD2 (5 bases each). Deletions cut 3 bases from V and 2 bases from J, with 7 bases between. The length of the CDR3 is 12 residues. Germline loops: CDR1 DFQATT, CDR2 SNEGSKA (reference sequence). CDR3: CSARGEQETQYF. CDR3 in DNA: TGCAGTGCTAGGGGGGAACAAGAGACCCAGTACTTC.

Ten or more counts support this clonotype. The genes are TRBV29-1 and TRBJ2-5; D is possibly TRBD2 (5 bases). The CDR3 loop spans 13 amino acids. Per germline, CDR1 SQVTM and CDR2 ANQGSEA. With 7 bases removed from V and 1 base from J, the gap between germline ends came to 13 bases. The CDR3 here is CSAGGGLQETQYF. CDR3 nucleotide sequence: TGCAGCGCTGGAGGCGGCCTCCAAGAGACCCAGTACTTC. Variable domain in full (rest from reference TRBV29-1 and TRBJ2-5): SAVISQKPSRDICQRGTSLTIQCQVDSQVTMMFWYRQQPGQSLTLIATANQGSEATYESGFVIDKFPISRPNLTFSTLTVSNMSPEDSSIYLCSAGGGLQETQYFGPGTRLLVL.

This clonotype was found many times. The V call is TRBV5-1, the J call TRBJ2-1; 7 positions agree with TRBD1. Germline V gives CDR1 SGHRS, CDR2 YFSETQ. This CDR3 has 15 residues. V was pared by 5 bases and J by 10 bases, with 15 bases of the junction left unmatched. The CDR3 reads CASRPFSGTVNEQFF. The CDR3 DNA is TGCGCCAGCAGGCCCTTTTCCGGGACAGTCAACGAGCAGTTCTTC.

This rearrangement joins TRBV27 to TRBJ2-1; 9 bases are a match to TRBD2. J lost 7 bases, V lost 7 bases, and 11 bases had no gene match. In germline, CDR1 is MNHEY, CDR2 SMNVEV (reference sequence). The CDR3 is made up of 15 amino acids. DNA of the CDR3: TGTGCCAGCACCCGGGATCTAGCGGGAAAGAATGAGCAGTTCTTC. As protein: CASTRDLAGKNEQFF.

In nucleotides, the CDR3 is TGTGCCAGCAGTTTCAGTAGCGTTGGTGAGCAGTTCTTC. Residues: CASSFSSVGEQFF. This sequence joins TRBV12-3 or TRBV12-4 and TRBJ2-1; perhaps TRBD2 as D (5 bases). V lost 3 bases and J 9 bases, leaving 12 bases between the germline ends. The CDR3 is made up of 13 amino acids.

The chain uses TRBV7-6 and TRBJ2-2; D remains unclear. The germline V and J ends were trimmed by 1 base and 1 base, with 10 bases remaining between them. Germline CDR1 and CDR2: SGHVS and FNYEAQ. CDR3 length: 16 amino acids. The CDR3 spells CASSLGEVENTGELFF. DNA of the CDR3: TGTGCCAGCAGCTTAGGTGAGGTAGAGAACACCGGGGAGCTGTTTTTT.